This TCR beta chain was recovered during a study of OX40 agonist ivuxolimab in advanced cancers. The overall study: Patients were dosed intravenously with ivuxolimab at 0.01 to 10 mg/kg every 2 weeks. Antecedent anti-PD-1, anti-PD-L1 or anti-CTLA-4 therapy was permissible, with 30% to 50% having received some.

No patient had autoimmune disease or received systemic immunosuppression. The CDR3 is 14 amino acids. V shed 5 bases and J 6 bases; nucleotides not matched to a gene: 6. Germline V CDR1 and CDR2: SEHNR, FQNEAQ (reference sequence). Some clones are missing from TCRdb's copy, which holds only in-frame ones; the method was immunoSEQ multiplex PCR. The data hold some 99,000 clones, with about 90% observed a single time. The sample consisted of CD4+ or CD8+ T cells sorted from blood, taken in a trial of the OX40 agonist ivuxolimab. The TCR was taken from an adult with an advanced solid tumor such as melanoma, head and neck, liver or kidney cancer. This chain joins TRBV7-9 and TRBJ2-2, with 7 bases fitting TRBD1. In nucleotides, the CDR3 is TGTGCCAGCAGCATCCGAACAGGGGCCGGGGAGCTGTTTTTT. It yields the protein CASSIRTGAGELFF.